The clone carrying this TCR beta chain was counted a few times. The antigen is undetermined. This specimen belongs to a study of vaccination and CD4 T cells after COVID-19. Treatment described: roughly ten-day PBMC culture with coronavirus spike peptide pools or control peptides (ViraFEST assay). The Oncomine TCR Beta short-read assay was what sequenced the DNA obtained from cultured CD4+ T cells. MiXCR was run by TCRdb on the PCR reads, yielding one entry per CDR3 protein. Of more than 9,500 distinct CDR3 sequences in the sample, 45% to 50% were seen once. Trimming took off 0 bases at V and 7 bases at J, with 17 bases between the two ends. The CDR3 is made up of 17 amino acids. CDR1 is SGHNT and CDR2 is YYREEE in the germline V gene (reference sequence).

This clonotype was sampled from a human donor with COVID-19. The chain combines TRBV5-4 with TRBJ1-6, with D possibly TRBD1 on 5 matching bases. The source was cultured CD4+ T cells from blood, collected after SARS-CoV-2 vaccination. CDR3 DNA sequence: TGTGCCAGCAGCTTGGCCTTGGGAAAGGGGAACAATTCACCCCTCCACTTT. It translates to CASSLALGKGNNSPLHF.